This is a list of T cell receptor beta chains from one sample in a study of blood T cell repertoires in COVID-19. Profiled with immunoSEQ multiplex PCR; TCRdb holds only in-frame clones, not every one. The data contain over 150,000 clones, roughly 84% of them singletons. What was sequenced was peripheral blood. The source is an elderly woman with active or convalescent COVID-19. Each CDR3 is given with its conserved first and last residue. Fields, in order: clone size, J gene, V gene, D gene, CDR3 protein, CDR3 DNA. The D gene is left open where the match is weak. Some rows have no size entry. The others give once, few or many, or a class for an expanded clone.

clone size: -
J gene: TRBJ2-3
V gene: TRBV11-3
D gene: TRBD2
CDR3 protein: CASSGGLDGGTDTQYF
CDR3 DNA: TGTGCCAGCAGCGGTGGACTAGACGGAGGCACAGATACGCAGTATTTT

clone size: -
J gene: TRBJ1-5
V gene: TRBV19
D gene: -
CDR3 protein: CASSISGSNQPQHF
CDR3 DNA: TGTGCCAGTAGTATATCCGGTAGCAATCAGCCCCAGCATTTT

clone size: -
J gene: TRBJ2-3
V gene: TRBV5-4
D gene: -
CDR3 protein: CASSLSPQGTRTDTQYF
CDR3 DNA: TGTGCCAGCAGCTTGTCCCCCCAGGGGACCAGGACAGATACGCAGTATTTT

clone size: -
J gene: TRBJ1-1
V gene: TRBV6-5
D gene: -
CDR3 protein: CASSYQVRAGVEAFF
CDR3 DNA: TGTGCCAGCAGTTACCAAGTACGGGCAGGGGTTGAAGCTTTCTTT

clone size: few
J gene: TRBJ1-1
V gene: TRBV9
D gene: -
CDR3 protein: CASSPGTSKNTEAFF
CDR3 DNA: TGTGCCAGCAGCCCCGGGACATCAAAGAACACTGAAGCTTTCTTT

clone size: once
J gene: TRBJ1-4
V gene: TRBV15
D gene: -
CDR3 protein: CATSRELPTNEKLFF
CDR3 DNA: TGTGCCACCAGCAGAGAACTCCCAACTAATGAAAAACTGTTTTTT

clone size: -
J gene: TRBJ2-3
V gene: TRBV28
D gene: TRBD2
CDR3 protein: CASRTSGWTDTQYF
CDR3 DNA: TGTGCCAGCAGAACTAGCGGTTGGACAGATACGCAGTATTTT

clone size: -
J gene: TRBJ2-7
V gene: TRBV6-5
D gene: TRBD2
CDR3 protein: CASTQGGTRFYEQYF
CDR3 DNA: TGTGCCAGCACACAGGGTGGGACTAGATTCTACGAGCAGTACTTC

clone size: -
J gene: TRBJ1-1
V gene: TRBV7-9
D gene: -
CDR3 protein: CASSSTGTEAFF
CDR3 DNA: TGTGCCAGCAGCTCGACCGGGACTGAAGCTTTCTTT

clone size: -
J gene: TRBJ1-6
V gene: TRBV18
D gene: TRBD1
CDR3 protein: CASSRGQGAQSPLHF
CDR3 DNA: TGTGCCAGCTCACGCGGACAGGGGGCTCAATCACCCCTCCACTTT

clone size: -
J gene: TRBJ2-3
V gene: TRBV5-4
D gene: TRBD2
CDR3 protein: CASRPGGAGGDTQYF
CDR3 DNA: TGTGCCAGCAGACCCGGGGGGGCCGGGGGAGATACGCAGTATTTT

clone size: once
J gene: TRBJ1-5
V gene: TRBV10-1
D gene: TRBD1
CDR3 protein: CASSGTGSEVGNQPQHF
CDR3 DNA: TGCGCCAGCAGTGGGACAGGGTCGGAGGTGGGCAATCAGCCCCAGCATTTT

clone size: -
J gene: TRBJ2-1
V gene: TRBV5-1
D gene: TRBD1
CDR3 protein: CASRRAGGVVYEQFF
CDR3 DNA: TGCGCCAGCAGACGAGCAGGGGGCGTAGTCTATGAGCAGTTCTTC

clone size: -
J gene: TRBJ2-2
V gene: TRBV10-1
D gene: TRBD2
CDR3 protein: CASKAGGPGTGELFF
CDR3 DNA: TGCGCCAGCAAAGCGGGAGGGCCGGGGACCGGGGAGCTGTTTTTT

clone size: -
J gene: TRBJ1-5
V gene: TRBV19
D gene: TRBD1
CDR3 protein: CAAQGTGGGQPQHF
CDR3 DNA: TGTGCCGCTCAAGGGACAGGCGGTGGTCAGCCCCAGCATTTT

clone size: -
J gene: TRBJ1-2
V gene: TRBV12-3/TRBV12-4
D gene: -
CDR3 protein: CASSEQGNYGYTF
CDR3 DNA: TGTGCCAGCAGTGAACAGGGAAACTATGGCTACACCTTC

clone size: -
J gene: TRBJ2-1
V gene: TRBV6-2/TRBV6-3
D gene: TRBD2
CDR3 protein: CASSHGTSGRVTEQFF
CDR3 DNA: TGTGCCAGCAGCCACGGGACTAGCGGGAGGGTAACCGAGCAGTTCTTC

clone size: -
J gene: TRBJ2-1
V gene: TRBV9
D gene: TRBD2
CDR3 protein: CASSVAPQTSGSSSNEQFF
CDR3 DNA: TGTGCCAGCAGCGTAGCCCCCCAGACTAGCGGGAGTTCTTCCAATGAGCAGTTCTTC

clone size: -
J gene: TRBJ2-5
V gene: TRBV5-4
D gene: -
CDR3 protein: CASSLSTSQETQYF
CDR3 DNA: TGTGCCAGCAGCTTGAGCACTAGCCAAGAGACCCAGTACTTC

clone size: -
J gene: TRBJ1-3
V gene: TRBV9
D gene: TRBD1
CDR3 protein: CASSVAAGGGNTIYF
CDR3 DNA: TGTGCCAGCAGCGTAGCGGCAGGGGGCGGGAACACCATATATTTT

clone size: -
J gene: TRBJ1-5
V gene: TRBV7-9
D gene: -
CDR3 protein: CASTLGVDQPQHF
CDR3 DNA: TGTGCCAGCACCCTAGGTGTGGATCAGCCCCAGCATTTT

clone size: -
J gene: TRBJ1-1
V gene: TRBV23-1
D gene: -
CDR3 protein: CASKRRMYIMNTEAFF
CDR3 DNA: TGCGCCAGCAAGCGGCGGATGTATATCATGAACACTGAAGCTTTCTTT

clone size: -
J gene: TRBJ2-2
V gene: TRBV11-2
D gene: TRBD2
CDR3 protein: CASSHSGSNAGELFF
CDR3 DNA: TGTGCCAGCAGCCATAGCGGGAGTAACGCCGGGGAGCTGTTTTTT

clone size: -
J gene: TRBJ2-1
V gene: TRBV7-3
D gene: TRBD2
CDR3 protein: CASSLSAGSAYNEQFF
CDR3 DNA: TGTGCCAGCAGCTTATCAGCGGGGTCGGCGTACAATGAGCAGTTCTTC

clone size: -
J gene: TRBJ2-7
V gene: TRBV30
D gene: -
CDR3 protein: CAWMGPMGASYEQYF
CDR3 DNA: TGTGCCTGGATGGGGCCTATGGGGGCCTCCTACGAGCAGTACTTC

clone size: -
J gene: TRBJ1-4
V gene: TRBV6-5
D gene: TRBD1
CDR3 protein: CASGRTGGGGLFF
CDR3 DNA: TGTGCCAGCGGCAGGACAGGGGGAGGGGGACTGTTTTTT

clone size: -
J gene: TRBJ2-5
V gene: TRBV5-1
D gene: TRBD2
CDR3 protein: CASSLVPSGSETQYF
CDR3 DNA: TGCGCCAGCAGCTTGGTGCCTAGCGGGAGTGAGACCCAGTACTTC

clone size: -
J gene: TRBJ2-2
V gene: TRBV5-1
D gene: -
CDR3 protein: CASSKDRNKGELFF
CDR3 DNA: TGCGCCAGCAGCAAGGACAGAAATAAGGGGGAGCTGTTTTTT

clone size: -
J gene: TRBJ2-3
V gene: TRBV10-3
D gene: -
CDR3 protein: CAISDSADTQYF
CDR3 DNA: TGTGCCATCAGTGACTCCGCAGATACGCAGTATTTT

clone size: -
J gene: TRBJ2-2
V gene: TRBV7-8
D gene: -
CDR3 protein: CASSSREDTGELFF
CDR3 DNA: TGTGCCAGCAGCTCCAGGGAGGACACCGGGGAGCTGTTTTTT

clone size: -
J gene: TRBJ1-4
V gene: TRBV28
D gene: -
CDR3 protein: CASSPSGQIDEKLFF
CDR3 DNA: TGTGCCAGCAGTCCCTCAGGACAGATAGATGAAAAACTGTTTTTT

clone size: -
J gene: TRBJ1-4
V gene: TRBV4-1
D gene: -
CDR3 protein: CASTQKVFDNQARGNEKLFF
CDR3 DNA: TGCGCCAGCACTCAAAAGGTATTTGACAACCAGGCCAGGGGTAATGAAAAACTGTTTTTT

clone size: few
J gene: TRBJ2-5
V gene: TRBV19
D gene: TRBD2
CDR3 protein: CASSMVTLAGGETQYF
CDR3 DNA: TGTGCCAGTAGTATGGTAACACTAGCGGGTGGAGAGACCCAGTACTTC

clone size: -
J gene: TRBJ2-2
V gene: TRBV5-4
D gene: TRBD2
CDR3 protein: CASSSSGTTNTGELFF
CDR3 DNA: TGTGCCAGCAGCTCTAGCGGGACCACAAACACCGGGGAGCTGTTTTTT

clone size: -
J gene: TRBJ1-5
V gene: TRBV27
D gene: -
CDR3 protein: CASSLLPATLSNQPQHF
CDR3 DNA: TGTGCCAGCAGTTTATTGCCTGCGACATTGAGCAATCAGCCCCAGCATTTT

clone size: -
J gene: TRBJ2-7
V gene: TRBV5-6
D gene: TRBD2
CDR3 protein: CASSLGPREGEQYF
CDR3 DNA: TGTGCCAGCAGCTTGGGTCCGCGGGAGGGCGAGCAGTACTTC

clone size: -
J gene: TRBJ1-2
V gene: TRBV4-1
D gene: -
CDR3 protein: CASSQDARGYTF
CDR3 DNA: TGCGCCAGCAGCCAAGATGCCAGGGGCTACACCTTC

clone size: -
J gene: TRBJ1-2
V gene: TRBV27
D gene: -
CDR3 protein: CASSLSFLGVGYTF
CDR3 DNA: TGTGCCAGCAGTTTATCTTTTCTAGGGGTCGGCTACACCTTC

clone size: -
J gene: TRBJ2-1
V gene: TRBV6-6
D gene: TRBD2
CDR3 protein: CASRPHIAGIYNEQFF
CDR3 DNA: TGTGCCAGCAGACCCCATATAGCGGGAATCTACAATGAGCAGTTCTTC

clone size: -
J gene: TRBJ2-4
V gene: TRBV27
D gene: TRBD2
CDR3 protein: CASGGLARDIQYF
CDR3 DNA: TGTGCCAGCGGAGGACTAGCGCGAGACATTCAGTACTTC

clone size: -
J gene: TRBJ2-1
V gene: TRBV5-1
D gene: TRBD2
CDR3 protein: CASSLLTSANNEQFF
CDR3 DNA: TGCGCCAGCAGCCTATTGACTAGCGCCAACAATGAGCAGTTCTTC

clone size: -
J gene: TRBJ1-1
V gene: TRBV5-5
D gene: -
CDR3 protein: CASSLALGGLNTEAFF
CDR3 DNA: TGTGCCAGCAGCTTGGCGCTCGGGGGATTGAACACTGAAGCTTTCTTT

clone size: -
J gene: TRBJ2-2
V gene: TRBV5-8
D gene: -
CDR3 protein: CASSWGLSTGELFF
CDR3 DNA: TGTGCCAGCAGCTGGGGACTCAGCACCGGGGAGCTGTTTTTT

clone size: -
J gene: TRBJ2-2
V gene: TRBV2
D gene: TRBD1
CDR3 protein: CASSRDRANTGELFF
CDR3 DNA: TGTGCCAGCAGTAGGGACAGGGCGAACACCGGGGAGCTGTTTTTT

clone size: few
J gene: TRBJ1-5
V gene: TRBV3-1/TRBV3-2
D gene: -
CDR3 protein: CASSQRGSNQPQHF
CDR3 DNA: TGTGCCAGCAGCCAAAGGGGTAGCAATCAGCCCCAGCATTTT

clone size: -
J gene: TRBJ1-5
V gene: TRBV19
D gene: -
CDR3 protein: CASSSQGINQPQHF
CDR3 DNA: TGTGCCAGTAGTTCCCAGGGGATCAATCAGCCCCAGCATTTT

clone size: -
J gene: TRBJ1-6
V gene: TRBV11-3
D gene: TRBD1
CDR3 protein: CASSSGTGRNSPLHF
CDR3 DNA: TGTGCCAGCAGCTCCGGGACAGGGCGTAATTCACCCCTCCACTTT

clone size: -
J gene: TRBJ2-1
V gene: TRBV11-3
D gene: -
CDR3 protein: CASSLSWRDYNEQFF
CDR3 DNA: TGTGCCAGCAGCTTAAGCTGGCGGGATTACAATGAGCAGTTCTTC

clone size: -
J gene: TRBJ2-7
V gene: TRBV12-3/TRBV12-4
D gene: -
CDR3 protein: CASSLGTGRQYF
CDR3 DNA: TGTGCCAGCAGTTTAGGAACAGGGCGGCAGTACTTC

clone size: -
J gene: TRBJ2-7
V gene: TRBV5-1
D gene: -
CDR3 protein: CASSARTLGARGEQYF
CDR3 DNA: TGCGCCAGCAGCGCCAGGACATTGGGGGCCAGGGGCGAGCAGTACTTC

clone size: -
J gene: TRBJ1-2
V gene: TRBV10-3
D gene: -
CDR3 protein: CAISELLQDNYGYTF
CDR3 DNA: TGTGCCATCAGTGAGCTACTACAGGATAACTATGGCTACACCTTC